A selection of T cell receptor beta chains follows, all from one sample in a study of blood T cells in healthy people across ages. TCRdb reprocessed the 5' RACE reads via MiXCR and lists one record per CDR3 protein. Here the sample spans hundreds of thousands of distinct CDR3 sequences, 62% being singletons. Sequencing used blood. The source is a young man in good health. Both conserved end residues are part of each CDR3.

J,V,CDR3
TRBJ2-7,TRBV6-1,CASSATSGGYEQYF
TRBJ2-7,TRBV27,CASSYSRAGVYEQYF
.,TRBV20-1,CSAADGDYEQYF
TRBJ2-7,TRBV12-3/TRBV12-4,CASSPHNRGSSYEQYF
TRBJ1-1,TRBV6-5,CASSSGRTGSTEAFF
TRBJ1-5,TRBV4-2,CASSQENGPQHF
TRBJ2-1,TRBV2,CASSEGGQQFF
TRBJ1-2,TRBV2,CASSEAGVRRYGYTF
.,TRBV7-9,CASSPEGRTYEQYF
TRBJ2-7,TRBV3-1,CASSQGWREGSHEQYF
TRBJ1-2,TRBV6-5,CANLYPGAFYGYTF
TRBJ2-5,TRBV10-3,CAISEKTGNQETQYF
TRBJ1-5,TRBV20-1,CSAPGGGRNQPQHF
TRBJ2-2,TRBV7-9,CASSHSRLTTGELFF
TRBJ2-5,TRBV3-1,CASSHYGPSETQYF
TRBJ2-1,TRBV7-2,CASSPRGSYNEQFF
TRBJ1-2,TRBV6-5,CASSYSTGGYGYTF
TRBJ1-5,TRBV20-1,CSARELGNQPQHF
TRBJ1-5,TRBV7-2,CASSLEREGAPQHF
TRBJ2-3,TRBV5-1,CASRSGTPKRTDTQYF
TRBJ1-4,TRBV7-3,CASSFGSAQNEKLFF
TRBJ2-4,TRBV10-3,CAIRYSGGLHPGTTEQYF
TRBJ2-5,TRBV24-1,CATKRRGETQYF
TRBJ2-4,TRBV6-2/TRBV6-3,CASSYSRGAPAKNIQYF
TRBJ2-1,TRBV4-2,CASSQEGGGLAGTGSYNEQFF
TRBJ1-1,TRBV2,CASRRQGSNTEAFF
TRBJ2-1,TRBV12-3/TRBV12-4,CAITGETYNEQFF
TRBJ2-1,TRBV6-1,CASGRLAGGPHEQFF
TRBJ2-1,TRBV6-5,CASSYSLGEGEQFF
TRBJ1-1,TRBV9,CASSVRDRGNTEAFF
TRBJ1-5,TRBV20-1,CSARVGVPGANQPQHF